The 5 T cell receptor beta chains in this list originate from one sample, sequenced in a study of T cell clonality in common variable immunodeficiency. Findings and caveats of the study: Common variable immunodeficiency TCR beta sequences reportedly had fewer deletions and N-nucleotide insertions.

TCRdb's copy holds only in-frame clones and misses some; the assay was immunoSEQ multiplex PCR. This sample has approximately 30,000 clones, each found more than once. These TCRs are of unknown antigen specificity. The sequencing input was peripheral blood mononuclear cells. The receptors were sampled from a human donor with common variable immunodeficiency.

In its sample, this clone was seen many times. The CDR3 goes on 3 residues after the read ends, and that part is filled in from the germline J gene. J is TRBJ1-2 and V is TRBV29-1; 7 nucleotides agree with TRBD1. V lost 8 bases and J lost 0; bases outside the gene matches: 12. The CDR3 runs to 15 residues. Germline-derived CDR1 and CDR2 are SQVTM and ANQGSEA. Partial CDR3 DNA: TGCAGCAGCTTAGGGACAGCTAAATCTAACTATGGC. Translating it yields CSSLGTAKSNYG. The full CDR3 reads CSSLGTAKSNYGYTF.

Many counts were recorded for this clone. The read terminates 3 residues ahead of where the CDR3 ends, so the germline J gene completes it. The rearrangement links TRBV19 to TRBJ1-6, with a weak D call TRBD1 (5 bases). Trimming pared 4 bases from V and 2 bases from J, leaving 6 bases between. This CDR3 is built from 14 residues. Germline loops: CDR1 LNHDA, CDR2 SQIVND (reference sequence). The DNA read from the CDR3 is TGTGCCAGTAGTACAGGGACCTATAATTCACCC. This gives the protein CASSTGTYNSP. The complete CDR3 reads CASSTGTYNSPLHF.

This clone has just a few counts. The read is 3 residues too short to cover the CDR3 end, so that end is filled in from the germline J gene. The genes are TRBV19 and TRBJ2-3; possible D gene TRBD2, 5 bases. This CDR3 is 15 amino acids long. V shed 3 bases and J shed 2 bases, with 12 bases lying between them. The germline V gene encodes CDR1 LNHDA and CDR2 SQIVND (reference sequence). CDR3 bases read: TGTGCCAGTAGTATCGCACGGGGTTCCACAGATACG. Its protein is CASSIARGSTDT. The full-length CDR3 reads as CASSIARGSTDTQYF.

At least ten counts were recorded for this clone. The read halts 3 residues ahead of the CDR3 end, with the missing end drawn from the germline J gene. The V call is TRBV5-1, the J call TRBJ1-1; 11 bases align to TRBD1. The germline V gene encodes CDR1 SGHRS and CDR2 YFSETQ. The CDR3 runs to 17 residues. The V and J ends lost 2 bases and 4 bases, in that order; junction bases with no gene match: 10. This CDR3 is CASSFRGQGAMSTEAFF. CDR3 DNA (partial): TGCGCCAGCAGCTTCCGAGGACAGGGGGCGATGAGCACTGAA.

This clone occurred many times. The read ends 3 residues shy of where the CDR3 ends; the end is completed using the germline J gene. The V call is TRBV20-1, the J call TRBJ2-6, with D unclear. CDR1 is DFQATT and CDR2 is SNEGSKA in the germline V gene (reference sequence). The CDR3 spans 13 residues. The germline V and J ends were trimmed by 4 bases and 2 bases, with 6 bases remaining between them. The sequenced part of the CDR3 DNA is TGCAGTGCTACAGTGACTGGGGCCAACGTC. Its translation: CSATVTGANV. The full-length CDR3 reads as CSATVTGANVLTF.